These 22 T cell receptor beta chains came from one sample sequenced in a study of blood T cell repertoires in COVID-19. Sequencing used immunoSEQ multiplex PCR; TCRdb keeps in-frame clones, though not all of them. The table records about 220,000 clones, 82% of them present only once. Sequenced sample: peripheral blood. Receptors were obtained from a woman in her sixties or seventies with COVID-19, enrolled during active disease.

CDR3 nucleotide sequence: TGTGCCAGCACCTACCCCGATAAACAGCGGCCTGGAAACACCATATATTTT. Encoded protein: CASTYPDKQRPGNTIYF. The V and J genes are TRBV6-7 and TRBJ1-3; no clear D gene. TRBV6-7 is an ORF for which the function is uncertain. The CDR3 has 17 amino acids. The V and J ends lost 7 bases and 2 bases respectively, with 21 bases between them.

CDR3 nucleotides: TGTGCACCTAGGGGGCCGAAAACCTACGAGCAGTACTTC. As protein: CAPRGPKTYEQYF. V usage is TRBV6-5 and J usage is TRBJ2-7, with 7 nucleotides matching TRBD1. Looked up from germline, CDR1 is MNHEY and CDR2 is SVGAGI. The CDR3 is made up of 13 amino acids.

In its sample, this clone was seen a few times. The chain combines TRBV6-5 with TRBJ2-3; 8 nucleotides match TRBD2. Germline lookup yields CDR1 MNHEY and CDR2 SVGAGI. The CDR3 spans 14 residues. Unmatched junction bases numbered 0, after V lost 0 bases and J lost 4 bases. The CDR3 nucleotides read TGTGCCAGCAGTTACTCGACTAGCGCAGATACGCAGTATTTT. Its translation is CASSYSTSADTQYF.

This chain uses TRBV15 with TRBJ2-6, with 9 positions matching TRBD1. The germline CDR1 and CDR2 sequences are LNHNV and YYDKDF (reference sequence). The CDR3 runs to 19 residues. V lost 0 bases to trimming and J lost 2 bases; unmatched junction nucleotides: 8. This CDR3 is CATSRERDREYPGANVLTF. In nucleotides, the CDR3 is TGTGCCACCAGCAGAGAAAGGGACAGGGAGTATCCTGGGGCCAACGTCCTGACTTTC.

The J gene is TRBJ1-1, the V gene TRBV7-2; TRBD1 is a possible D gene (6 bases). V dropped 2 bases and J dropped 1 base, with 11 bases sitting between them. CDR3 length equals 15 residues. Germline V gene lookup returns CDR1 SGHTA and CDR2 FQGNSA. CDR3 sequence (DNA): TGTGCCAGCAGCTTAAGTGAAGGGGGGAACACTGAAGCTTTCTTT. Its translation: CASSLSEGGNTEAFF.

The chain recombines TRBV5-1 with TRBJ2-7; maybe TRBD1 (6 bases). Germline loops: CDR1 SGHRS, CDR2 YFSETQ. Trimming shortened V by 0 bases and J by 3 bases, and 13 bases separated the two germline ends. The CDR3 has 15 amino acids. In DNA, the CDR3 is TGCGCCAGCAGCTTGGGCGCAGGACAGTTCTACGAGCAGTACTTC. This codes for CASSLGAGQFYEQYF.

The J gene is TRBJ2-4, the V gene TRBV4-2, with TRBD2 matching 11 bases. Germline lookup yields CDR1 LGHNA and CDR2 YNFKEQ. CDR3 length equals 21 residues. Trimming cost V 0 bases and J 0 bases; bases outside gene matches: 13. In DNA, the CDR3 is TGTGCCAGCAGCCAAGAATTGAAAGGCCTAGCGGGAGGCCCAGCCAAAAACATTCAGTACTTC. Amino acids: CASSQELKGLAGGPAKNIQYF.

The chain has TRBV27 and TRBJ1-2; possibly TRBD1 for D (5 bases). The germline V gene encodes CDR1 MNHEY and CDR2 SMNVEV (reference sequence). The CDR3 contains 15 residues. The V end was cut by 5 bases, the J end by 11 bases, with 24 bases between. The CDR3 sequence is CASSTRVMGQVGYTF. Written as DNA, the CDR3 is TGTGCCAGCAGTACCCGAGTGATGGGGCAGGTGGGATACACCTTC.

The chain recombines TRBV20-1 with TRBJ2-1; 7 bases line up with TRBD1. Germline lookup yields CDR1 DFQATT and CDR2 SNEGSKA (reference sequence). V was clipped by 3 bases and J by 3 bases; unmatched bases: 5. The CDR3 covers 14 residues. This CDR3 is CSASGRGSYNEQFF. The DNA of the CDR3 is TGCAGTGCTAGTGGCAGGGGGAGCTACAATGAGCAGTTCTTC.

The chain carries TRBV28 and TRBJ1-4, with 7 bases aligning to TRBD1. Trimming at V came to 10 bases and at J to 7 bases, leaving 6 bases not matched to a gene. The CDR3 totals 12 residues. Germline CDR1 is MDHEN and CDR2 is SYDVKM. CDR3 DNA sequence: TGTGCCATCGGGACAGCCGGTGAAAAACTGTTTTTT. Its translation: CAIGTAGEKLFF.

The rearrangement links TRBV24-1 to TRBJ2-4, with 7 bases fitting TRBD1. The CDR3 consists of 15 residues. Germline V lookup: CDR1 KGHDR, CDR2 SFDVKD. The V and J ends lost 4 bases and 4 bases, in that order; junction bases with no gene match: 6. CDR3: CATSDPTRGKNIQYF. The CDR3 DNA sequence: TGTGCCACCAGTGACCCGACCAGGGGGAAAAACATTCAGTACTTC.

The V and J genes are TRBV7-3 and TRBJ2-1; no reliable D call. Germline CDR1 reads SGHTA; CDR2 reads FQGTGA. The CDR3 runs to 13 residues. V dropped 0 bases and J dropped 9 bases, with 9 bases sitting between them. Here the CDR3 DNA reads TGTGCCAGCAGCTTAACCCCGGTTTCTGAGCAGTTCTTC. Its protein product is CASSLTPVSEQFF.

The chain combines TRBV6-5 with TRBJ2-1; 12 bases fit TRBD2. The CDR3 sequence is 15 residues long. Germline values: CDR1 MNHEY, CDR2 SVGAGI. V gave up 7 bases and J gave up 4 bases; unmatched junction bases: 5. CDR3 in amino acids: CASKKGLAGYNEQFF. In DNA, the CDR3 is TGTGCCAGCAAAAAGGGACTAGCGGGTTACAATGAGCAGTTCTTC.

This clone was seen a single time. The V gene is TRBV27, the J gene TRBJ2-7, with D possibly matching TRBD2 (7 bases). Per the germline V gene, CDR1 is MNHEY and CDR2 is SMNVEV (reference sequence). This CDR3 is 15 amino acids long. The germline V and J ends were trimmed by 2 bases and 3 bases, with 14 bases remaining between them. CDR3 in amino acids: CASSLREGGGYEQYF. The DNA of the CDR3 is TGTGCCAGCAGTTTAAGGGAGGGGGGTGGCTACGAGCAGTACTTC.

The J gene is TRBJ2-1, the V gene TRBV19; a possible D gene is TRBD2 (7 bases). Germline CDR1 is LNHDA and CDR2 is SQIVND (reference sequence). V gave up 6 bases and J gave up 3 bases, with 15 bases separating them. The CDR3 covers 15 residues. The CDR3 DNA sequence: TGTGCCAGTAGGCCGCCGGGGGGCGGCTACAATGAGCAGTTCTTC. Amino acids: CASRPPGGGYNEQFF. The full variable domain, in which reference TRBV19 and TRBJ2-1 provide the parts outside the CDR3, is DGGITQSPKYLFRKEGQNVTLSCEQNLNHDAMYWYRQDPGQGLRLIYYSQIVNDFQKGDIAEGYSVSREKKESFPLTVTSAQKNPTAFYLCASRPPGGGYNEQFFGPGTRLTVL.

The chain links TRBV19 to TRBJ2-6; maybe TRBD1 (6 bases). Germline-derived CDR1 and CDR2 are LNHDA and SQIVND (reference sequence). Trimming left V 3 bases short and J 2 bases short, with 8 bases between. The CDR3 covers 15 residues. The CDR3 region is CASSIPGAGANVLTF. The CDR3 nucleotides are TGTGCCAGTAGTATCCCAGGGGCTGGGGCCAACGTCCTGACTTTC.

V usage is TRBV27 and J usage is TRBJ2-7; perhaps TRBD2 as D (7 bases). Germline CDR1 reads MNHEY; CDR2 reads SMNVEV (reference sequence). The CDR3 loop spans 19 amino acids. V lost 6 bases and J lost 7, with 34 bases in between. CDR3 region: CASSPLSLIWEGGGGEQYF. CDR3 nucleotides: TGTGCCAGCAGCCCACTTTCCCTCATCTGGGAGGGAGGGGGTGGGGAGCAGTACTTC.

The chain couples TRBV18 to TRBJ1-1; a weak D match, TRBD1 (6 bases). The V gene lost 3 bases and the J gene lost 0 bases, with 17 bases spanning the gap. CDR1 and CDR2 (germline): KGHSH, LQKENI. The CDR3 contains 17 residues. CDR3 sequence reads: CASSPEIQGRMNTEAFF. Here the CDR3 DNA reads TGTGCCAGCTCACCTGAGATCCAGGGGCGAATGAACACTGAAGCTTTCTTT. The full variable domain, in which reference TRBV18 and TRBJ1-1 provide the parts outside the CDR3, is NAGVMQNPRHLVRRRGQEARLRCSPMKGHSHVYWYRQLPEEGLKFMVYLQKENIIDESGMPKERFSAEFPKEGPSILRIQQVVRGDSAAYFCASSPEIQGRMNTEAFFGQGTRLTVV.

This clone was found once. The chain recombines TRBV10-1 with TRBJ1-1; TRBD1 matches at 11 bases. Trimming cost V 5 bases and J 11 bases; bases outside gene matches: 7. CDR1 and CDR2 (germline): WNHNN, SYGVQD (reference sequence). The CDR3 length is 13 residues. The CDR3 protein is CASSPGQGAPAFF. In nucleotides, the CDR3 is TGCGCCAGCAGTCCAGGACAGGGGGCGCCGGCTTTCTTT.

The chain joins TRBV19 to TRBJ1-1; possibly TRBD1 for D (5 bases). V was cut by 2 bases and J by 1 base, with 11 bases left in between. This CDR3 is built from 15 residues. Looked up from germline, CDR1 is LNHDA and CDR2 is SQIVND (reference sequence). The CDR3 loop reads CASSINGGANTEAFF. For the CDR3, the DNA is TGTGCCAGTAGTATAAACGGGGGTGCGAACACTGAAGCTTTCTTT.

V and J are TRBV7-2 and TRBJ2-1, with 8 bases that match TRBD2. The CDR3 is 16 residues long. Germline CDR1 reads SGHTA; CDR2 reads FQGNSA. After removal of 3 bases from V and 1 base from J, the junction contained 5 bases not matched to a gene. CDR3 sequence: CASSFQRELSYNEQFF. CDR3 sequence (DNA): TGTGCCAGCAGCTTCCAGCGGGAGCTGTCCTACAATGAGCAGTTCTTC.

CDR3 sequence reads: CASSLGEVETQYF. Here the CDR3 DNA reads TGTGCCAGCAGCCTAGGGGAGGTAGAGACCCAGTACTTC. The chain combines TRBV5-6 with TRBJ2-5; D might be TRBD2 (6 bases). Trimming cost V 4 bases and J 4 bases, with 11 bases left between them. The germline V gene encodes CDR1 SGHDT and CDR2 YYEEEE. The CDR3 sequence is 13 residues long.